One sample yielded the 25 T cell receptor beta chains listed below, sequenced in a study of low-dose radiotherapy and immunotherapy resistance in tumors. Gene-specific TRAV and TRBV primers were used for first-strand cDNA, covering alpha and beta chains. Both a constant-region primer and a V-primer adapter served to amplify TCRs across roughly 21 PCR cycles. From the reads, TCRdb called clonotypes with MiXCR, one entry per CDR3 protein. The profile covers roughly 10,000 distinct CDR3 sequences, with approximately 60% appearing a single time and 12% taken by the ten largest. These receptors all come from a human donor with advanced metastatic prostate, ovarian, gallbladder or colorectal cancer (not recorded which). This table probably holds off-target reads from a library built for another chain.

The J gene is TRBJ2-7, the V gene TRBV12-5, with unresolved D. V lost 3 bases and J 4 bases, leaving 7 bases between the germline ends. CDR1 and CDR2 from the germline V gene are LGHNT and FRNRAP. The CDR3 is made up of 12 amino acids. CDR3 in amino acids: CASGLDAYEQYF. CDR3 nucleotides: TGTGCTAGTGGTTTAGACGCGTACGAGCAGTACTTC.

This clonotype was detected a few times. V gene TRBV24-1 combines with J gene TRBJ2-7, with a weak D call TRBD1 (7 bases). Germline CDR1 reads KGHDR; CDR2 reads SFDVKD. The V end was cut by 12 bases, the J end by 6 bases, with 20 bases between. CDR3 size: 13 residues. The CDR3 coding sequence is TGTGCCTCAAGACAGGGAGGCGATGGCGAGCAGTACTTC. Translating it yields CASRQGGDGEQYF.

This chain links TRBV28 with TRBJ2-2; no firm D call. V was cut by 1 base and J by 2 bases, with 14 bases left in between. The germline gives CDR1 MDHEN, CDR2 SYDVKM. The CDR3 runs 17 residues. The CDR3 DNA is TGTGCCAGCAGTTTATCATACGTATTCCTTAACACCGGGGAGCTGTTTTTT. Translated: CASSLSYVFLNTGELFF.

This clonotype was seen only a few times. The chain couples TRBV5-5 to TRBJ1-1; D call uncertain. V was cut by 4 bases and J by 3 bases, with 10 bases left in between. The CDR3 is made up of 13 amino acids. Germline lookup yields CDR1 SGHKS and CDR2 YYEKEE (reference sequence). The CDR3 DNA sequence: TGTGCCAGCAGCGTGGCATCGGACACTGAAGCTTTCTTT. It codes for CASSVASDTEAFF.

This clonotype occurred a few times. The chain links TRBV5-6 to TRBJ1-1, with D perhaps TRBD1 (5 bases). Germline CDR1 is SGHDT and CDR2 is YYEEEE. This CDR3 region has 14 residues. Between the trimmed V and J ends, which lost 2 bases and 0 bases, there was a span of 8 bases. The DNA for the CDR3 is TGTGCCAGCAGCTTTACAGGAATGAACACTGAAGCTTTCTTT. As protein: CASSFTGMNTEAFF.

This chain uses TRBV11-2 with TRBJ2-1, with D tentatively TRBD2 (5 bases). V was pared by 5 bases and J by 0 bases, with 8 bases between. The CDR3 spans 14 residues. Germline CDR1 SGHAT, CDR2 FQNNGV. CDR3 bases: TGTGCCAGCAGCATACGGGGCTCCTACAATGAGCAGTTCTTC. Translation: CASSIRGSYNEQFF.

The chain carries TRBV7-6 and TRBJ2-7; 8 nucleotides line up with TRBD2. Trimming took 0 bases from V and 0 from J; bases not matched to a gene: 1. CDR3 size: 15 residues. Germline-derived CDR1 and CDR2 are SGHVS and FNYEAQ. The CDR3 loop is CASSLAAGGSYEQYF. The CDR3 nucleotides are TGTGCCAGCAGCTTAGCGGCGGGAGGCTCCTACGAGCAGTACTTC.

The rearrangement uses TRBV7-2 and TRBJ2-2; maybe TRBD2 (7 bases). CDR1 SGHTA and CDR2 FQGNSA come from the germline V gene. The CDR3 spans 14 residues. V lost 4 bases to trimming and J lost 6 bases, with 12 bases between them. CDR3 bases: TGTGCCAGCAGCTCCGGGGGGCGGTCCGGGGAGCTGTTTTTT. Translated, it gives CASSSGGRSGELFF. Complete variable domain (other parts from reference TRBV7-2 and TRBJ2-2): GAGVSQSPSNKVTEKGKDVELRCDPISGHTALYWYRQSLGQGLEFLIYFQGNSAPDKSGLPSDRFSAERTGGSVSTLTIQRTQQEDSAVYLCASSSGGRSGELFFGEGSRLTVL.

The chain combines TRBV5-1 with TRBJ2-6; D remains unclear. Trimming shortened V by 4 bases and J by 3 bases, and 5 bases separated the two germline ends. Looked up from germline, CDR1 is SGHRS and CDR2 is YFSETQ. This CDR3 comprises 13 residues. The CDR3 spells CASSPDGANVLTF. CDR3 DNA: TGCGCCAGCAGCCCAGATGGGGCCAACGTCCTGACTTTC.

V is TRBV11-3 and J is TRBJ2-3; D is unclear. This CDR3 is built from 12 residues. Germline V gene data show CDR1 as SGHNT and CDR2 as YENEEA. Trimming stripped 5 bases from V and 6 bases from J, with 9 bases between. The CDR3 spells CASSPEGDTQYF. In DNA form, the CDR3 reads TGTGCCAGCAGCCCCGAAGGGGATACGCAGTATTTT. Drawing the rest from reference TRBV11-3 and TRBJ2-3, the complete variable domain is EAGVVQSPRYKIIEKKQPVAFWCNPISGHNTLYWYLQNLGQGPELLIRYENEEAVDDSQLPKDRFSAERLKGVDSTLKIQPAELGDSAVYLCASSPEGDTQYFGPGTRLTVL.

The chain is built from TRBV2 and TRBJ2-7; D remains ambiguous. Trimming cost V 6 bases and J 2 bases, with 11 bases left between them. This CDR3 contains 13 residues. The germline CDR1 and CDR2 sequences are SNHLY and FYNNEI. CDR3 protein: CASRPDGTYEQYF. The CDR3 region has the DNA TGTGCCAGCAGGCCCGACGGTACCTACGAGCAGTACTTC.

The chain combines TRBV7-6 with TRBJ2-7, with 11 bases aligning to TRBD2. V lost 7 bases to trimming and J lost 0 bases; unmatched junction nucleotides: 11. The CDR3 length is 17 residues. Germline V lookup: CDR1 SGHVS, CDR2 FNYEAQ. In DNA form, the CDR3 reads TGTGCCAGCACCCCTCTAGCGGGGGGATTGACCTCCTACGAGCAGTACTTC. This encodes CASTPLAGGLTSYEQYF.

The chain couples TRBV27 to TRBJ1-4; no clear D gene. The CDR3 totals 13 residues. V shed 5 bases and J shed 4 bases, with 8 bases lying between them. Germline V gives CDR1 MNHEY, CDR2 SMNVEV (reference sequence). CDR3 sequence: CASSDGLNEKLFF. The DNA of the CDR3 is TGTGCCAGCAGTGACGGCCTTAATGAAAAACTGTTTTTT.

This clonotype is labeled as medium-sized. This chain uses TRBV10-3 with TRBJ1-3; TRBD1 matches 7 bases. The CDR3 loop spans 13 amino acids. J gave up 0 bases and V 8 bases, and 1 base lay outside the gene matches. Germline V gene lookup returns CDR1 ENHRY and CDR2 SYGVKD. In DNA form, the CDR3 reads TGTGCCATCCGGGACAGCTCTGGAAACACCATATATTTT. It specifies CAIRDSSGNTIYF.

The V call is TRBV27, the J call TRBJ2-2; the D gene is possibly TRBD2 (5 bases). Germline values: CDR1 MNHEY, CDR2 SMNVEV (reference sequence). V lost 8 bases, J lost 3 bases, and 16 bases lay in between. The CDR3 length is 15 residues. The CDR3 is CASAPRGKDTGELFF. CDR3 coding DNA: TGTGCCAGCGCCCCCCGAGGGAAGGACACCGGGGAGCTGTTTTTT.

This clonotype was counted a single time. The J gene is TRBJ1-1, the V gene TRBV18; 9 nucleotides match TRBD1. Germline CDR1 reads KGHSH; CDR2 reads LQKENI. This CDR3 has 12 amino acids. Trimming removed 8 bases from V and 5 bases from J; junction bases left unmatched: 3. As DNA, the CDR3 is TGTGCCAGCCTTGGACAGGGGACTGAAGCTTTCTTT. Protein product: CASLGQGTEAFF. Using reference TRBV18 and TRBJ1-1 for the parts outside the CDR3, the full variable domain is NAGVMQNPRHLVRRRGQEARLRCSPMKGHSHVYWYRQLPEEGLKFMVYLQKENIIDESGMPKERFSAEFPKEGPSILRIQQVVRGDSAAYFCASLGQGTEAFFGQGTRLTVV.

The chain couples TRBV29-1 to TRBJ2-1; 15 bases match TRBD2. The length of the CDR3 is 16 residues. Germline V gives CDR1 SQVTM, CDR2 ANQGSEA. V shed 7 bases and J 10 bases; nucleotides not matched to a gene: 14. The CDR3 region has the DNA TGCAGCGGCGGACTAGCGGGGGGGCCCTTCGCCCGAGAGCAGTTCTTC. It translates to CSGGLAGGPFAREQFF.

This clonotype showed up just a few times. V and J are TRBV5-6 and TRBJ2-1; 9 bases map to TRBD2. Unmatched junction bases numbered 4, after V lost 0 bases and J lost 6 bases. The CDR3 is 15 residues long. CDR1 SGHDT and CDR2 YYEEEE come from the germline V gene. CDR3 amino acids: CASSLGSGGLNEQFF. The DNA of the CDR3 is TGTGCCAGCAGCTTGGGTAGCGGGGGACTCAATGAGCAGTTCTTC.

The V gene is TRBV7-2, the J gene TRBJ1-1, with D possibly being TRBD1 (5 bases). CDR1 SGHTA and CDR2 FQGNSA come from the germline V gene. The V end was cut by 3 bases, the J end by 1 base, with 18 bases between. The CDR3 spans 17 residues. The CDR3 DNA reads as TGTGCCAGCAGCTTTCGGGGCACCCCCCTGGGGAACACTGAAGCTTTCTTT. Translated: CASSFRGTPLGNTEAFF.

In this sample, this clonotype turned up a few times. The CDR3 reads CASSYGGTIGYTF. For the CDR3, the DNA is TGTGCCAGCAGTTACGGGGGGACAATCGGCTACACCTTC. The chain uses TRBV6-2 or TRBV6-3 and TRBJ1-2; D might be TRBD1 (6 bases). In germline, CDR1 is MNHEY, CDR2 SVGEGT. Trimming removed 2 bases from V and 8 bases from J, with 12 bases in between. This CDR3 is built from 13 residues.

The chain recombines TRBV7-2 with TRBJ2-7, with TRBD2 matching 15 bases. CDR1 is SGHTA and CDR2 is FQGNSA in the germline V gene. V shed 0 bases and J 5 bases; nucleotides not matched to a gene: 2. CDR3 size: 16 residues. The CDR3 nucleotides read TGTGCCAGCAGCTTAGCGGGACTAGCGGGAGGAAACGAGCAGTACTTC. It codes for CASSLAGLAGGNEQYF.

The J gene is TRBJ2-2, the V gene TRBV13; D is possibly TRBD1 or TRBD2 (6 bases each). Germline V gene data show CDR1 as PRHDT and CDR2 as FYEKMQ (reference sequence). This CDR3 is 17 amino acids long. Trimming removed 2 bases from V and 1 base from J, with 14 bases in between. In nucleotides, the CDR3 is TGTGCCAGCAGCTTAAGTAATGGGGGGCTGAACACCGGGGAGCTGTTTTTT. Residues: CASSLSNGGLNTGELFF.

The CDR3 spells CATSPYLSGELFF. The CDR3 DNA reads as TGTGCCACCAGTCCCTACCTCTCCGGGGAGCTGTTTTTT. The chain is built from TRBV24-1 and TRBJ2-2; D is undetermined. CDR1 is KGHDR and CDR2 is SFDVKD in the germline V gene. CDR3 size: 13 residues. V dropped 6 bases and J dropped 6 bases, with 10 bases sitting between them.

The sample holds a few counts of this clonotype. V usage is TRBV9 and J usage is TRBJ1-3; D call uncertain. Germline V CDR1 and CDR2: SGDLS, YYNGEE. This CDR3 region has 14 residues. The germline V and J ends were trimmed by 4 bases and 2 bases, with 10 bases remaining between them. The DNA of the CDR3 is TGTGCCAGCAGCCCTACAGATGCTGGAAACACCATATATTTT. The encoded protein is CASSPTDAGNTIYF.

The chain couples TRBV4-3 to TRBJ2-3; 8 bases align to TRBD2. Germline CDR1 is LGHNA and CDR2 is YSLEER. This CDR3 is 16 amino acids long. The J segment lost 0 bases and the V segment lost 3 bases, leaving 5 bases of the junction unmatched. The CDR3 DNA follows: TGCGCCAGCAGCCAGTTTCCTAGCGGGAGCACAGATACGCAGTATTTT. This gives the protein CASSQFPSGSTDTQYF.